These 7 T cell receptor beta chains came from one sample sequenced in a study of control samples from healthy donors and cancer patients. Sequencing used immunoSEQ multiplex PCR; TCRdb keeps in-frame clones, though not all of them. This sample contains fewer than 250,000 clones. Input material: blood. These receptors were taken from a woman in her twenties or thirties in good health.

This chain links TRBV18 with TRBJ1-6; D gene unclear. Per germline, CDR1 KGHSH and CDR2 LQKENI. The length of the CDR3 is 14 residues. V lost 6 bases and J 9 bases, leaving 15 bases between the germline ends. CDR3 region: CASSPDYTGSPLHF. Here the CDR3 DNA reads TGTGCCAGCTCCCCCGATTATACCGGTTCACCCCTCCACTTT.

The V and J genes are TRBV5-1 and TRBJ1-6, with no clear D. The V gene lost 7 bases and the J gene lost 9 bases, with 14 bases spanning the gap. The CDR3 length is 13 residues. CDR1 and CDR2 (germline): SGHRS, YFSETQ. The CDR3, as DNA: TGCGCCAGCGGGTCGTGGGGAGGTTCACCCCTCCACTTT. Encoded protein: CASGSWGGSPLHF. Based on the CDR3 plus reference TRBV5-1 and TRBJ1-6, the full variable domain is KAGVTQTPRYLIKTRGQQVTLSCSPISGHRSVSWYQQTPGQGLQFLFEYFSETQRNKGNFPGRFSGRQFSNSRSEMNVSTLELGDSALYLCASGSWGGSPLHFGNGTRLTVT.

V gene TRBV5-5 combines with J gene TRBJ1-2, with a weak D call TRBD1 (5 bases). V lost 0 bases and J 0 bases, leaving 18 bases between the germline ends. The CDR3 is made up of 18 amino acids. CDR1 and CDR2 from the germline V gene are SGHKS and YYEKEE (reference sequence). CDR3 in DNA: TGTGCCAGCAGCTTGGCGAGGGGTGCCCGCGTCTCTAACTATGGCTACACCTTC. Translating it yields CASSLARGARVSNYGYTF.

The V and J genes are TRBV6-1 and TRBJ2-2; possible D gene TRBD2, 5 bases. V was cut by 3 bases and J by 4 bases, with 12 bases left in between. Germline-derived CDR1 and CDR2 are MNHNS and SASEGT. The CDR3 has 15 residues. The CDR3 DNA reads as TGTGCCAGCAGTGAGTGGGGAGTGGGCACCGGGGAGCTGTTTTTT. Encoded protein: CASSEWGVGTGELFF.

V gene TRBV28 combines with J gene TRBJ2-7; D ambiguous. The V and J ends lost 1 base and 3 bases respectively, with 7 bases between them. CDR3 size: 13 residues. From germline, CDR1 is MDHEN and CDR2 SYDVKM. The CDR3 reads CASSLFGGYEQYF. DNA for the CDR3: TGTGCCAGCAGTTTATTCGGTGGCTACGAGCAGTACTTC.

The V and J genes are TRBV7-9 and TRBJ1-1; unclear D gene. CDR1 is SEHNR and CDR2 is FQNEAQ in the germline V gene (reference sequence). V was pared by 2 bases and J by 4 bases, with 11 bases between. The CDR3 spans 14 residues. CDR3 sequence reads: CASSLNGGSTEAFF. DNA of the CDR3: TGTGCCAGCAGCTTAAATGGCGGGAGCACTGAAGCTTTCTTT.

This chain connects TRBV5-4 to TRBJ1-1; D uncertain. V lost 1 base, J lost 1 base, and 8 bases lay in between. The CDR3 consists of 14 residues. Germline lookup yields CDR1 SGHNT and CDR2 YYREEE (reference sequence). The CDR3 is CASSLTLPNTEAFF. The CDR3 DNA reads TGTGCCAGCAGCTTGACCCTACCGAACACTGAAGCTTTCTTT.